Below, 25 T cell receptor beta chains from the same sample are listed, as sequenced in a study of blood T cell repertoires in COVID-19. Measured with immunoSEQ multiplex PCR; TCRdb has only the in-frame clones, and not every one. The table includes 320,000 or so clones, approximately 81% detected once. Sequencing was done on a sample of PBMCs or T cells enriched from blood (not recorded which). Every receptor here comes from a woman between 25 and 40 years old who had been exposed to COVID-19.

The CDR3 region is CASSLRTSGRFPVSYEQYF. CDR3 sequence (DNA): TGTGCCAGCAGTTTAAGGACTAGCGGGCGATTTCCAGTTTCCTACGAGCAGTACTTC. The V gene is TRBV27, the J gene TRBJ2-7; 11 bases agree with TRBD2. The CDR3 loop spans 19 amino acids. Germline V lookup: CDR1 MNHEY, CDR2 SMNVEV (reference sequence). The V gene end was trimmed by 2 bases and the J gene end by 1 base; junction bases not matched to a gene: 13.

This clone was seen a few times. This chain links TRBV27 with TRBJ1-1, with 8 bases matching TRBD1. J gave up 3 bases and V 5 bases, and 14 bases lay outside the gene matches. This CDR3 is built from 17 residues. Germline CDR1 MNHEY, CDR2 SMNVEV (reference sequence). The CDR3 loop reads CASSILSPQGAYTEAFF. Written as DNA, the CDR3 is TGTGCCAGCAGTATACTCTCTCCGCAGGGGGCATACACTGAAGCTTTCTTT.

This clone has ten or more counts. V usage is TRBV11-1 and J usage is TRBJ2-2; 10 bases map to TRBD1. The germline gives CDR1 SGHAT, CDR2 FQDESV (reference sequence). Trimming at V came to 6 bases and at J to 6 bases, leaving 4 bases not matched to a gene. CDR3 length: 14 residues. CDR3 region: CASRSGTGAGELFF. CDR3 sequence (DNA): TGTGCCAGCAGGTCCGGGACAGGGGCCGGGGAGCTGTTTTTT. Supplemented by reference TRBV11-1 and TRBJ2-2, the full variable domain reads EAEVAQSPRYKITEKSQAVAFWCDPISGHATLYWYRQILGQGPELLVQFQDESVVDDSQLPKDRFSAERLKGVDSTLKIQPAELGDSAMYLCASRSGTGAGELFFGEGSRLTVL.

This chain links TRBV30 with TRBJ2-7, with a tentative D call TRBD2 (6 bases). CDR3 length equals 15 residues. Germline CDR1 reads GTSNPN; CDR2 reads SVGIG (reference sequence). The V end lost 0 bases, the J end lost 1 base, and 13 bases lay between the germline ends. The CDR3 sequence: CAWSVAGSGSYEQYF. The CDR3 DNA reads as TGTGCCTGGAGTGTAGCCGGGAGCGGGTCCTACGAGCAGTACTTC.

CDR3 region: CASSTRGNEKLFF. The DNA of the CDR3 is TGTGCCAGCAGCACCAGGGGGAATGAAAAACTGTTTTTT. J is TRBJ1-4 and V is TRBV28; 7 positions agree with TRBD1. Trimming took 6 bases from V and 5 from J; bases not matched to a gene: 3. Germline-derived CDR1 and CDR2 are MDHEN and SYDVKM. CDR3 length equals 13 residues.

In nucleotides, the CDR3 is TGTGCCAGCAGCCCTCAGTTACGGAACACTGAAGCTTTCTTT. Translated: CASSPQLRNTEAFF. This chain joins TRBV3-1 (or the pseudogene TRBV3-2) and TRBJ1-1, with D unclear. Deletions cut 4 bases from V and 1 base from J, with 10 bases between. In germline, CDR1 is LGHDT, CDR2 YNNKEL (reference sequence). CDR3 size: 14 residues.

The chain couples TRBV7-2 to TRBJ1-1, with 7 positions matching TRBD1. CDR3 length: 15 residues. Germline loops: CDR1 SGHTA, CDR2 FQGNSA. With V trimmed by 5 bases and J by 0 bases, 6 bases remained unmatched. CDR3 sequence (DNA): TGTGCCAGCAGCGGACTGGACAGGATGAACACTGAAGCTTTCTTT. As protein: CASSGLDRMNTEAFF.

CDR3 loop: CASSLRQPNSPLHF. The CDR3 region has the DNA TGTGCCAGCAGCTTACGACAGCCAAATTCACCCCTCCACTTT. This chain uses TRBV13 with TRBJ1-6; a possible D gene is TRBD1 (5 bases). This CDR3 is 14 amino acids long. Looked up from germline, CDR1 is PRHDT and CDR2 is FYEKMQ (reference sequence). Trimming stripped 2 bases from V and 7 bases from J, with 9 bases between.

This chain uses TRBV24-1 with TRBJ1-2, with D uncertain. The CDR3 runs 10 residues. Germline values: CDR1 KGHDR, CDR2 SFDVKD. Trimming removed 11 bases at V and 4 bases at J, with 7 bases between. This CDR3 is CASGVYGYTF. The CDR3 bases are TGTGCCAGCGGGGTCTATGGCTACACCTTC.

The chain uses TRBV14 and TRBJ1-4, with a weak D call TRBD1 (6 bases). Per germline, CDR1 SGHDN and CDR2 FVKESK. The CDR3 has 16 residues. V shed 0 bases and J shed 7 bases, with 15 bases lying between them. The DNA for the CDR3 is TGTGCCAGCAGCCAAGATTCGGCAGGGGAAGGTGAAAAACTGTTTTTT. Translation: CASSQDSAGEGEKLFF.

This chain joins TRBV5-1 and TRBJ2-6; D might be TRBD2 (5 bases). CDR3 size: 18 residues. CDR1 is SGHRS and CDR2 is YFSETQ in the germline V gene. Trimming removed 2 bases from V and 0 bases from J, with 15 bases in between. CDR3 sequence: CASSFRAGGSSGANVLTF. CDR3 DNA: TGCGCCAGCAGCTTTCGTGCAGGAGGATCCTCTGGGGCCAACGTCCTGACTTTC.

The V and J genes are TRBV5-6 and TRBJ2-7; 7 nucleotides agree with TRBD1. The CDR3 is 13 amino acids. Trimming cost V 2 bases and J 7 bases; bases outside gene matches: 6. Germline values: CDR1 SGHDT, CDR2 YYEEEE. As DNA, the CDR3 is TGTGCCAGCAGCTTAGGGACAGAATTTGAGCAGTACTTC. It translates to CASSLGTEFEQYF.

CDR3 sequence: CASSAQGGRNYGYTF. CDR3 nucleotide sequence: TGTGCCAGCAGCGCACAGGGGGGCCGAAACTATGGCTACACCTTC. The gene calls are TRBV7-9 and TRBJ1-2, with 8 nucleotides matching TRBD1. CDR3 size: 15 residues. Losses at the gene ends were 5 bases for V and 2 bases for J; bases not matched to a gene: 7. Germline CDR1 SEHNR, CDR2 FQNEAQ (reference sequence). Full variable domain (outside the CDR3, taken from reference TRBV7-9 and TRBJ1-2): DTGVSQNPRHKITKRGQNVTFRCDPISEHNRLYWYRQTLGQGPEFLTYFQNEAQLEKSRLLSDRFSAERPKGSFSTLEIQRTEQGDSAMYLCASSAQGGRNYGYTFGSGTRLTVV.

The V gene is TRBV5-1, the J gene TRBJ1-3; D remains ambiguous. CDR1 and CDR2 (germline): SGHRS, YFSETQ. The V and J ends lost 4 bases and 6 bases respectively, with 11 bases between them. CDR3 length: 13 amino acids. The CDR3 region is CASSPTSKNTIYF. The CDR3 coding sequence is TGCGCCAGCAGCCCGACTTCTAAAAACACCATATATTTT.

CDR3: CASSPTTQGIRANVLTF. Here the CDR3 DNA reads TGTGCCAGCAGCCCTACCACGCAGGGGATCCGGGCCAACGTCCTGACTTTC. The V call is TRBV5-8, the J call TRBJ2-6; a weak D match, TRBD1 (6 bases). The CDR3 totals 17 residues. Germline CDR1 reads SGHTS; CDR2 reads YDEGEE. With 4 bases removed from V and 5 bases from J, the gap between germline ends came to 19 bases.

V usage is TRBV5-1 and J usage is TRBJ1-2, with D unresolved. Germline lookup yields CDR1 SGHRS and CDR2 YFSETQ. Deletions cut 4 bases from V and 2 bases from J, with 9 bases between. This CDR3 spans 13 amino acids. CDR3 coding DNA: TGCGCCAGCAGCCCTATGACAAACTATGGCTACACCTTC. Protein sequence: CASSPMTNYGYTF.

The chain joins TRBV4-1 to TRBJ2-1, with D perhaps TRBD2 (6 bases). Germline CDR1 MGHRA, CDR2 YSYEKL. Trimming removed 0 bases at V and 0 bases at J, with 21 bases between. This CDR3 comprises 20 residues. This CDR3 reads CASSQDQLGGVGSSYNEQFF. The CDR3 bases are TGCGCCAGCAGCCAAGATCAATTGGGGGGAGTGGGAAGCTCCTACAATGAGCAGTTCTTC.

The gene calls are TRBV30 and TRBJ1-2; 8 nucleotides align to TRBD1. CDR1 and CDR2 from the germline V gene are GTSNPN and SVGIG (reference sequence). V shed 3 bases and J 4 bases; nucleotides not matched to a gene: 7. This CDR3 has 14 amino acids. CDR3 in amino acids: CAWRVAGGVYGYTF. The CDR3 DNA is TGTGCCTGGAGAGTGGCAGGGGGCGTCTATGGCTACACCTTC.

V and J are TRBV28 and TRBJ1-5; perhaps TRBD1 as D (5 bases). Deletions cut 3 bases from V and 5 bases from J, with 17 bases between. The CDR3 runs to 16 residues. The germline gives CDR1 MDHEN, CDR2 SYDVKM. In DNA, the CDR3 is TGTGCCAGCAGTTTCCATACAGGCGGAATTTATCAGCCCCAGCATTTT. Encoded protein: CASSFHTGGIYQPQHF.

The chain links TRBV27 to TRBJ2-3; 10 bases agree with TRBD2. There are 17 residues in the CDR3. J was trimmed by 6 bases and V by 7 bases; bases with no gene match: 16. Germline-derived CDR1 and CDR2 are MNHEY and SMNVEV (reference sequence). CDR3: CASNPSITSGGADTQYF. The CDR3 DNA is TGTGCCAGCAACCCTTCGATCACGAGCGGGGGGGCGGATACGCAGTATTTT.

The CDR3 region is CATLNGVSTDTQYF. CDR3 DNA: TGTGCCACCCTTAACGGGGTTAGCACAGATACGCAGTATTTT. V usage is TRBV28 and J usage is TRBJ2-3; perhaps TRBD2 as D (5 bases). This CDR3 comprises 14 residues. V was trimmed by 10 bases and J by 0 bases, leaving 14 bases between them. Germline V lookup: CDR1 MDHEN, CDR2 SYDVKM. The full variable domain, its missing parts supplied by reference TRBV28 and TRBJ2-3, is DVKVTQSSRYLVKRTGEKVFLECVQDMDHENMFWYRQDPGLGLRLIYFSYDVKMKEKGDIPEGYSVSREKKERFSLILESASTNQTSMYLCATLNGVSTDTQYFGPGTRLTVL.

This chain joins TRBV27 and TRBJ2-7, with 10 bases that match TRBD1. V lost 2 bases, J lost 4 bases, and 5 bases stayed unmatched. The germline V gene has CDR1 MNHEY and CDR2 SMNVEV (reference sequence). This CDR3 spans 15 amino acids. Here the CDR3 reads CASSLAGQGGYEQYF. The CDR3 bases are TGTGCCAGCAGTTTAGCAGGACAGGGGGGTTACGAGCAGTACTTC.

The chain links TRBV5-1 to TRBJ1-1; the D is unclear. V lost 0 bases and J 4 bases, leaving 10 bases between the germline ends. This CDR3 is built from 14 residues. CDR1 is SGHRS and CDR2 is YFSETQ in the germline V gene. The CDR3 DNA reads TGCGCCAGCAGCTTGGACGTCGGGTCCACTGAAGCTTTCTTT. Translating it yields CASSLDVGSTEAFF. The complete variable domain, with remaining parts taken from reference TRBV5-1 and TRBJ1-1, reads KAGVTQTPRYLIKTRGQQVTLSCSPISGHRSVSWYQQTPGQGLQFLFEYFSETQRNKGNFPGRFSGRQFSNSRSEMNVSTLELGDSALYLCASSLDVGSTEAFFGQGTRLTVV.

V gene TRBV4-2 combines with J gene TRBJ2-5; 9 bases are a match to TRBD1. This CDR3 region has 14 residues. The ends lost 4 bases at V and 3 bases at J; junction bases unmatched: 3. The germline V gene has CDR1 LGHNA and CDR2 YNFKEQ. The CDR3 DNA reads TGTGCCAGCAGCCGGGGACAGGGTAAAGAGACCCAGTACTTC. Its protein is CASSRGQGKETQYF.

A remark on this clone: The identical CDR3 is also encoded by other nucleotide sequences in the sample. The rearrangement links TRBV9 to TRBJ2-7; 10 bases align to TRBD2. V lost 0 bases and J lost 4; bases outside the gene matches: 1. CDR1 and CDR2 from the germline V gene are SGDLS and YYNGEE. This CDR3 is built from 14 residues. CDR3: CASSVGSGRYEQYF. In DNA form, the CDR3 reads TGTGCCAGCAGCGTAGGTAGCGGGAGGTACGAGCAGTACTTC.